This T cell receptor beta chain emerged from a study of T cell repertoires in cytomegalovirus infection. TCRdb re-called the reads with MiXCR, one entry per CDR3 protein. The sample yields 100,000 to 150,000 distinct CDR3 sequences, over 30% seen once. This clonotype was observed a few times. What it binds is not known. The TCR originated in a human donor in good health (CMV status not recorded). Some clones in this sample may be carry-over from other donors' samples. Here the sequenced sample was CD8+ T cells from cultured PBMCs, taken from culture after CMV antigen stimulation.

CDR3: CASSQEDRPNTEAFF. In nucleotides, the CDR3 is TGTGCCAGCAGCCAGGAGGACAGGCCGAACACTGAAGCTTTCTTT. The V and J genes are TRBV4-2 and TRBJ1-1, with 7 bases that match TRBD1. The CDR3 consists of 15 residues. With V trimmed by 3 bases and J by 1 base, 5 bases remained unmatched. Looked up from germline, CDR1 is LGHNA and CDR2 is YNFKEQ.